Each of the 14 T cell receptor beta chains below was sequenced from the same sample in a study of cytomegalovirus exposure and HLA in healthy donors. Primers included in the PCR were 60 Vbeta and 13 Jbeta primers. Here immunoSEQ multiplex PCR was the method, and the copy in TCRdb shows in-frame clones only, minus some. Among about 120,000 clones, 8% to 10% were seen once, and the ten largest hold less than 4%. Material for sequencing was PBMCs. The receptor source for this set is a man aged 30 to 45 in good health and CMV-seronegative.

This clone was counted between two and nine times. The CDR3 is CASSLAQVNTGELFF. CDR3 DNA: TGTGCCAGCAGCTTAGCACAGGTGAACACCGGGGAGCTGTTTTTT. The chain employs TRBV11-2 and TRBJ2-2; tentatively, D is TRBD1 (5 bases). The CDR3 runs to 15 residues. V lost 1 base and J lost 1, with 7 bases in between. Germline loops: CDR1 SGHAT, CDR2 FQNNGV.

J is TRBJ2-7 and V is TRBV7-9; maybe TRBD2 (6 bases). V lost 3 bases, J lost 0 bases, and 15 bases lay in between. CDR1 SEHNR and CDR2 FQNEAQ come from the germline V gene (reference sequence). The CDR3 spans 16 residues. CDR3: CASSLGPRGSSYEQYF. DNA of the CDR3: TGTGCCAGCAGCTTGGGCCCACGGGGGAGCTCCTACGAGCAGTACTTC. The full variable domain, with the rest looked up from reference TRBV7-9 and TRBJ2-7, is DTGVSQNPRHKITKRGQNVTFRCDPISEHNRLYWYRQTLGQGPEFLTYFQNEAQLEKSRLLSDRFSAERPKGSFSTLEIQRTEQGDSAMYLCASSLGPRGSSYEQYFGPGTRLTVT.

This clone occurred a few times. This sequence joins TRBV5-1 and TRBJ2-2, with D perhaps TRBD1 (6 bases). Trimming took off 0 bases at V and 3 bases at J, with 12 bases between the two ends. The germline V gene encodes CDR1 SGHRS and CDR2 YFSETQ. CDR3 size: 16 residues. The CDR3 DNA sequence: TGCGCCAGCAGCTTGGTTCCGCAGGGGTACACCGGGGAGCTGTTTTTT. It specifies CASSLVPQGYTGELFF.

The sample holds a few counts of this clone. The V and J genes are TRBV11-2 and TRBJ1-1; weak D call: TRBD1 (6 bases). Trimming took off 6 bases at V and 3 bases at J, with 17 bases between the two ends. The germline V gene has CDR1 SGHAT and CDR2 FQNNGV. The CDR3 consists of 15 residues. The CDR3 is CASRSVRGSDTEAFF. The CDR3 DNA is TGTGCCAGCAGGTCCGTCAGGGGATCGGACACTGAAGCTTTCTTT.

The chain is built from TRBV7-3 and TRBJ2-7, with D maybe TRBD1 (6 bases). Germline assignment: CDR1 SGHTA and CDR2 FQGTGA. The CDR3 consists of 13 residues. V lost 2 bases and J lost 2, with 7 bases in between. The CDR3 region is CASSLDRTYEQYF. CDR3 nucleotides: TGTGCCAGCAGCTTAGACAGGACCTACGAGCAGTACTTC.

This clone was seen a few times. The chain employs TRBV4-1 and TRBJ2-7; 9 bases align to TRBD1. CDR1 is MGHRA and CDR2 is YSYEKL in the germline V gene. The J segment lost 2 bases and the V segment lost 0 bases, leaving 5 bases of the junction unmatched. The CDR3 covers 16 residues. The CDR3 spells CASSQDPTGGPYEQYF. CDR3 DNA: TGCGCCAGCAGCCAAGATCCGACAGGGGGTCCCTACGAGCAGTACTTC.

This clone was recorded a few times. The chain joins TRBV6-9 to TRBJ2-3; TRBD2 matches 11 bases. There are 16 residues in the CDR3. V was clipped by 8 bases and J by 4 bases; unmatched bases: 11. The germline V gene has CDR1 MNHGY and CDR2 SVAAGI. The CDR3 DNA reads TGTGCCAGCTTAACTAGCGGGAGCTGGGGGGCAGATACGCAGTATTTT. It encodes CASLTSGSWGADTQYF.

The chain recombines TRBV30 with TRBJ1-3; D possibly corresponds to TRBD1 (5 bases). This CDR3 has 14 amino acids. Germline V lookup: CDR1 GTSNPN, CDR2 SVGIG (reference sequence). The V gene lost 0 bases and the J gene lost 8 bases, with 14 bases spanning the gap. CDR3 bases: TGTGCCTGGAGTGTCGGCGGGGGGGAAGACACCATATATTTT. Amino acids: CAWSVGGGEDTIYF. The full variable domain, rest sourced from reference TRBV30 and TRBJ1-3, is SQTIHQWPATLVQPVGSPLSLECTVEGTSNPNLYWYRQAAGRGLQLLFYSVGIGQISSEVPQNLSASRPQDRQFILSSKKLLLSDSGFYLCAWSVGGGEDTIYFGEGSWLTVV.

This clone was seen a handful of times. This rearrangement joins TRBV18 to TRBJ1-1; D may be TRBD1 (6 bases). Germline V CDR1 and CDR2: KGHSH, LQKENI. Trimming took 3 bases from V and 4 from J, leaving 9 bases between them. The CDR3 length is 13 residues. Here the CDR3 DNA reads TGTGCCAGCTCACCCGGCAGGGGCACTGAAGCTTTCTTT. This encodes CASSPGRGTEAFF.

This clone was picked up a small number of times. V and J are TRBV4-3 and TRBJ2-1; 8 bases map to TRBD2. Germline CDR1 is LGHNA and CDR2 is YSLEER. V was clipped by 2 bases and J by 5 bases; unmatched bases: 5. CDR3 length equals 15 residues. The CDR3 sequence: CASSQMSGGNNEQFF. The DNA of the CDR3 is TGCGCCAGCAGCCAAATGAGCGGGGGAAACAATGAGCAGTTCTTC.

The table lists this clone with a few counts. The chain recombines TRBV25-1 with TRBJ1-3; TRBD1 might be the D (5 bases). The germline V and J ends were trimmed by 6 bases and 0 bases, with 15 bases remaining between them. This CDR3 is 16 amino acids long. Looked up from germline, CDR1 is MGHDK and CDR2 is SYGVNS. The CDR3 sequence is CASRDQGALSGNTIYF. In DNA, the CDR3 is TGTGCCAGCAGGGACCAAGGGGCACTCTCTGGAAACACCATATATTTT.

A few counts support this clone. The chain couples TRBV5-1 to TRBJ2-1; 9 positions agree with TRBD2. The CDR3 spans 16 residues. After removal of 5 bases from V and 3 bases from J, the junction contained 9 bases not matched to a gene. In germline, CDR1 is SGHRS, CDR2 YFSETQ. The CDR3: CASSRGGTSSYNEQFF. As DNA, the CDR3 is TGCGCCAGCAGTCGGGGCGGGACTAGCAGCTACAATGAGCAGTTCTTC.

The table lists this clone with a few counts. The gene calls are TRBV6-1 and TRBJ1-6; TRBD1 is a possible D gene (5 bases). V lost 3 bases and J lost 7, with 10 bases in between. The CDR3 contains 14 residues. Germline-derived CDR1 and CDR2 are MNHNS and SASEGT. CDR3 protein: CASSDLSGNSPLHF. The CDR3 DNA is TGTGCCAGCAGTGATCTCTCAGGGAATTCACCCCTCCACTTT.

In its sample, this clone was seen a few times. This sequence joins TRBV6-5 and TRBJ1-2; D might be TRBD1 (5 bases). The CDR3 length is 15 residues. V lost 6 bases and J lost 0, with 14 bases in between. CDR1 and CDR2 (germline): MNHEY, SVGAGI. This CDR3 is CASRELGGANYGYTF. CDR3 DNA: TGTGCCAGCAGGGAGCTGGGGGGAGCTAACTATGGCTACACCTTC.